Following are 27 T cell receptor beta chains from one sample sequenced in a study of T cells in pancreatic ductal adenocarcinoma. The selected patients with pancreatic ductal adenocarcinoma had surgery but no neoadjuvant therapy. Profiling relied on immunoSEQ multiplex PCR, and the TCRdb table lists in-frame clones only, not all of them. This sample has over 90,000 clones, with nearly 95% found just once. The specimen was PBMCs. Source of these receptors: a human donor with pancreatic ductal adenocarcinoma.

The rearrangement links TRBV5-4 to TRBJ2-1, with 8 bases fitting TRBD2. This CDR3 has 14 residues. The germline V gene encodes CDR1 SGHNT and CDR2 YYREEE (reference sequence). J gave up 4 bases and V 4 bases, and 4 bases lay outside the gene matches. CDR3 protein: CASSQSGSYNEQFF. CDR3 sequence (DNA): TGTGCCAGCAGCCAGAGCGGGAGTTACAATGAGCAGTTCTTC.

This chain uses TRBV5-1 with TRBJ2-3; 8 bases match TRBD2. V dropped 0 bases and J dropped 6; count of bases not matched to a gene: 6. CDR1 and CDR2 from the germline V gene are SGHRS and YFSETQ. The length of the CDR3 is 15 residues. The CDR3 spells CASSLASGGADTQYF. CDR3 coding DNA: TGCGCCAGCAGCTTGGCCTCCGGGGGGGCTGATACGCAGTATTTT.

This chain's CDR3 is CASSIGQYNEQFF. The DNA of the CDR3 is TGTGCCAGCAGTATAGGACAGTACAATGAGCAGTTCTTC. This chain links TRBV2 with TRBJ2-1; perhaps TRBD1 as D (6 bases). CDR1 and CDR2 (germline): SNHLY, FYNNEI. V was trimmed by 5 bases and J by 4 bases, leaving 9 bases between them. The CDR3 contains 13 residues.

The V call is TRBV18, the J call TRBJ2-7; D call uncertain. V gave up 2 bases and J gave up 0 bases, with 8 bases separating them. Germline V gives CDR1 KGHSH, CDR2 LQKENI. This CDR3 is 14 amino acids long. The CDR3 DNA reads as TGTGCCAGCTCACCAGGGCAGGACTCCTACGAGCAGTACTTC. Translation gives CASSPGQDSYEQYF.

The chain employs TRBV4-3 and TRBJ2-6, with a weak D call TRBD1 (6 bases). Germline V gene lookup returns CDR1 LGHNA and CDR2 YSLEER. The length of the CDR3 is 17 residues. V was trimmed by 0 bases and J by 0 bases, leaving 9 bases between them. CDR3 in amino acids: CASSQEGHNSGANVLTF. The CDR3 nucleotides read TGCGCCAGCAGCCAAGAGGGACACAACTCTGGGGCCAACGTCCTGACTTTC.

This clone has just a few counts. CDR3 coding DNA: TGTGCCAGCAGCCCTAGGACTAGCGGGAGCTCCTACAATGAGCAGTTCTTC. Translating gives CASSPRTSGSSYNEQFF. The rearrangement links TRBV7-8 to TRBJ2-1; 13 nucleotides align to TRBD2. CDR3 length: 17 residues. The germline CDR1 and CDR2 sequences are SGHVS and FQNEAQ. V dropped 5 bases and J dropped 0; count of bases not matched to a gene: 4.

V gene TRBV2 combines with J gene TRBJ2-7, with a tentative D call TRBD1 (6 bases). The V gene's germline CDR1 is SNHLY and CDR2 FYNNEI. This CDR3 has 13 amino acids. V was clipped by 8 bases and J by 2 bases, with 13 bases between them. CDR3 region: CASGKDRTYEQYF. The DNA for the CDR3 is TGTGCCAGCGGTAAGGACAGAACCTACGAGCAGTACTTC.

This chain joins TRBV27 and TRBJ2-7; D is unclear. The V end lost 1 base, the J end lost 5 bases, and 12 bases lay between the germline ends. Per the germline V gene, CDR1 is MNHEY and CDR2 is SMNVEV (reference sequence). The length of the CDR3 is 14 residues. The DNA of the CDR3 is TGTGCCAGCAGTTTATGGTTCAGTAGCCACGAGCAGTACTTC. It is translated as CASSLWFSSHEQYF.

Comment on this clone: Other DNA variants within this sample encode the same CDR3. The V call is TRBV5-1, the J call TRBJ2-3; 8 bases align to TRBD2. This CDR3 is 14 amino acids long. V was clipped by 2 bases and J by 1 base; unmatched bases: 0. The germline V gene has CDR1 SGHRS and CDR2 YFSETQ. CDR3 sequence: CASSLAGGTDTQYF. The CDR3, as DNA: TGCGCCAGCAGCTTAGCGGGGGGCACAGATACGCAGTATTTT.

CDR3 sequence reads: CASSFGGVAGGEQYF. The CDR3 DNA is TGTGCCAGCAGCTTTGGGGGCGTAGCGGGAGGCGAGCAGTACTTC. This chain links TRBV7-2 with TRBJ2-7; the match to TRBD2 covers 10 bases. CDR3 length: 15 residues. Germline CDR1 is SGHTA and CDR2 is FQGNSA. After removal of 3 bases from V and 6 bases from J, the junction contained 8 bases not matched to a gene. The full variable domain, in which reference TRBV7-2 and TRBJ2-7 provide the parts outside the CDR3, is GAGVSQSPSNKVTEKGKDVELRCDPISGHTALYWYRQSLGQGLEFLIYFQGNSAPDKSGLPSDRFSAERTGGSVSTLTIQRTQQEDSAVYLCASSFGGVAGGEQYFGPGTRLTVT.

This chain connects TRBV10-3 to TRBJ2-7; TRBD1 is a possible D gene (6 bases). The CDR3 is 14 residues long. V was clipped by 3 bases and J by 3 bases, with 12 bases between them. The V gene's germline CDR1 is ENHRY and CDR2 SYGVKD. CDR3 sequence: CAISDRGDNYEQYF. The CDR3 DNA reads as TGTGCCATCAGTGACAGGGGAGACAACTACGAGCAGTACTTC.

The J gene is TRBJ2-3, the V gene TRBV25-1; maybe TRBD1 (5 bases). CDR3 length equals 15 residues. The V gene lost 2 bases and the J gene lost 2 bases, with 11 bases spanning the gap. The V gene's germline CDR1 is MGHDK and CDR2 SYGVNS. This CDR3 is CASSETADNTDTQYF. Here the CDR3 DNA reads TGTGCCAGCAGTGAAACCGCGGACAACACAGATACGCAGTATTTT.

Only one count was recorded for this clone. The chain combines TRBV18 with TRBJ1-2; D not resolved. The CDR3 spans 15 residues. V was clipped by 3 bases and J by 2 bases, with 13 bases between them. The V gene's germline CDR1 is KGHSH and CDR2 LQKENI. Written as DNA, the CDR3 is TGTGCCAGCTCACCCTCATCGGGAATCAACTATGGCTACACCTTC. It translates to CASSPSSGINYGYTF.

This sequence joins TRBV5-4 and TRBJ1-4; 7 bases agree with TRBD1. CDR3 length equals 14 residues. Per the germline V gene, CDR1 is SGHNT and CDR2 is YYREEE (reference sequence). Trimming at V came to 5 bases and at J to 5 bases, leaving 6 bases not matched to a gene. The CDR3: CASSTGQRNEKLFF. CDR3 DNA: TGTGCCAGCAGTACGGGACAGCGGAATGAAAAACTGTTTTTT.

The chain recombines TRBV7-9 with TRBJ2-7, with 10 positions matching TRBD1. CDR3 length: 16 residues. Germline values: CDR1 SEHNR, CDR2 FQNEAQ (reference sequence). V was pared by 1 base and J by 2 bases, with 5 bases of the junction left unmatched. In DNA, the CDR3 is TGTGCCAGCAGCTTAGAAGACAGGGGGCCGCCCTACGAGCAGTACTTC. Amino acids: CASSLEDRGPPYEQYF.

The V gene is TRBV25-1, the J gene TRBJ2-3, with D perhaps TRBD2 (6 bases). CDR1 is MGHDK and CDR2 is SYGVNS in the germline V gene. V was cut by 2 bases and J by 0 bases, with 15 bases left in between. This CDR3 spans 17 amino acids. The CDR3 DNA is TGTGCCAGCAGTGAAGGTGTGGGGGGACCTAGCACAGATACGCAGTATTTT. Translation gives CASSEGVGGPSTDTQYF.

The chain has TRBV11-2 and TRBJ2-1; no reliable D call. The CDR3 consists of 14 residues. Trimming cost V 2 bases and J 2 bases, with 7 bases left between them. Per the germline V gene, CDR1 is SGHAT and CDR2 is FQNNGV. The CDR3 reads CASSLLYAYNEQFF. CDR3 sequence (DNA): TGTGCCAGCAGCTTACTATACGCCTACAATGAGCAGTTCTTC. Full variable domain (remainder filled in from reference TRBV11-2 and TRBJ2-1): EAGVAQSPRYKIIEKRQSVAFWCNPISGHATLYWYQQILGQGPKLLIQFQNNGVVDDSQLPKDRFSAERLKGVDSTLKIQPAKLEDSAVYLCASSLLYAYNEQFFGPGTRLTVL.

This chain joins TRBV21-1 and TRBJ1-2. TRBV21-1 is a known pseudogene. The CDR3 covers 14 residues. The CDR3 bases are TGTGCCAGCAGCATGCGGCAGGGCGGGGGTGGCTACACCTTC. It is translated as CASSMRQGGGGYTF.

CDR3 bases: TGCAGCTCCGGGACAGGGGCCAATGAGCAGTTCTTC. Amino acid sequence: CSSGTGANEQFF. V usage is TRBV29-1 and J usage is TRBJ2-1, with 10 nucleotides matching TRBD1. Losses at the gene ends were 8 bases for V and 6 bases for J; bases not matched to a gene: 4. CDR3 length: 12 amino acids. The germline V gene has CDR1 SQVTM and CDR2 ANQGSEA.

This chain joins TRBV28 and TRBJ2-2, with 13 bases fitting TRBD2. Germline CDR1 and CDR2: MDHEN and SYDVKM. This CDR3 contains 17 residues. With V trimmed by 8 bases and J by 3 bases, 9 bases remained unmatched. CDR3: CASYPSLAGGDTGELFF. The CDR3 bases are TGTGCCAGCTACCCGTCACTAGCGGGAGGGGACACCGGGGAGCTGTTTTTT.

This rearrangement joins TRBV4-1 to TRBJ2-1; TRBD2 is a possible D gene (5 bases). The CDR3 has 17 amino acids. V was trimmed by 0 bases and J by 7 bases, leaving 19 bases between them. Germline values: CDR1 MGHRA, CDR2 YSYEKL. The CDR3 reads CASSQEGGEEVKNEQFF. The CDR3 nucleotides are TGCGCCAGCAGCCAAGAGGGTGGCGAGGAGGTTAAGAATGAGCAGTTCTTC.

The CDR3 DNA sequence: TGCAGCGTCGACAGTCACTACGAGCAGTACTTC. Translation gives CSVDSHYEQYF. The chain has TRBV29-1 and TRBJ2-7; D possibly corresponds to TRBD1 (5 bases). The germline CDR1 and CDR2 sequences are SQVTM and ANQGSEA. The CDR3 covers 11 residues. Trimming pared 6 bases from V and 3 bases from J, leaving 9 bases between.

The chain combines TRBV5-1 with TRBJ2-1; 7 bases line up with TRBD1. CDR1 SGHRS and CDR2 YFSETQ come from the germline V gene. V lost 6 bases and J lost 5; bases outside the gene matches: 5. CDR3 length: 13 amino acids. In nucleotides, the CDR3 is TGCGCCAGCAAGTATGACAGGGACAATGAGCAGTTCTTC. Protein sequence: CASKYDRDNEQFF.

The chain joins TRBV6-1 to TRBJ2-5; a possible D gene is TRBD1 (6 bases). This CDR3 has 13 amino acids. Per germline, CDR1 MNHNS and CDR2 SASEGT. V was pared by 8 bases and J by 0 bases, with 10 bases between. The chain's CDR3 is CASGRQDQETQYF. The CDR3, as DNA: TGTGCCAGCGGTAGACAGGACCAAGAGACCCAGTACTTC.

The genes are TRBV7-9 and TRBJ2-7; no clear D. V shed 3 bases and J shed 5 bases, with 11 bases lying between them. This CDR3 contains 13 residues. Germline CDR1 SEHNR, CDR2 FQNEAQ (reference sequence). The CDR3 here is CASSLLVVDEQYF. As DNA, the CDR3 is TGTGCCAGCAGCTTGTTGGTAGTCGACGAGCAGTACTTC.

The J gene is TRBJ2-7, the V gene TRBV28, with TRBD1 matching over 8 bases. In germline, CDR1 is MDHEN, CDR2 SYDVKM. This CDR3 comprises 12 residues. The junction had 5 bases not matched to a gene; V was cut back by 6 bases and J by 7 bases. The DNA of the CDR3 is TGTGCCAGCAGGGACAGGGTGGGGGAGCAGTACTTC. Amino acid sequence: CASRDRVGEQYF.

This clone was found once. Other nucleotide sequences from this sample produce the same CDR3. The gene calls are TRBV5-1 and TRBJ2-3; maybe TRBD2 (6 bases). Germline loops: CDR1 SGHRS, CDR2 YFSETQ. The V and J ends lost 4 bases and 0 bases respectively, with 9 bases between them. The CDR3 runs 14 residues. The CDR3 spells CASSPGTSTDTQYF. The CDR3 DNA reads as TGCGCCAGCAGCCCGGGGACTAGCACAGATACGCAGTATTTT. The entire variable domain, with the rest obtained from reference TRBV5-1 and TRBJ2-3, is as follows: KAGVTQTPRYLIKTRGQQVTLSCSPISGHRSVSWYQQTPGQGLQFLFEYFSETQRNKGNFPGRFSGRQFSNSRSEMNVSTLELGDSALYLCASSPGTSTDTQYFGPGTRLTVL.